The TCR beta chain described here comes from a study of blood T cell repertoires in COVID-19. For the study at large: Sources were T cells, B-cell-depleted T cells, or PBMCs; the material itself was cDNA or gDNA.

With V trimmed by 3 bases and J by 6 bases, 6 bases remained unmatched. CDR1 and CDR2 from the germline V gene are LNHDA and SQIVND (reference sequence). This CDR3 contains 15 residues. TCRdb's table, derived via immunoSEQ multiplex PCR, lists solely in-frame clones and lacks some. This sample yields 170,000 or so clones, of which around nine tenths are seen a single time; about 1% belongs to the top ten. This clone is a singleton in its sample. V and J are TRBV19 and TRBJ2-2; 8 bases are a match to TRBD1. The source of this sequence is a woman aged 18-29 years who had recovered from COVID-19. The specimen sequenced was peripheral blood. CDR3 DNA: TGTGCCAGTAGTATGTACCAGGGGGCCGCCGGGGAGCTGTTTTTT. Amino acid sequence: CASSMYQGAAGELFF.